This T cell receptor (beta chain) was sequenced during a study of blood T cell repertoires in COVID-19. For the study at large: Acute and convalescent COVID-19 specimens originated in the United States, Italy and Spain. Sources were T cells, B-cell-depleted T cells, or PBMCs; the material itself was cDNA or gDNA.

This clone showed up just a few times. Authors' methods: Amplification from reference gene primers served as the basis for estimated nucleated cell counts. Sequencing used immunoSEQ multiplex PCR; TCRdb keeps in-frame clones, though not all of them. V, J and clone size were drawn from that table, and D and trimming were deduced from the DNA. The data show 160,000 or so clones, around three quarters seen once. The V gene lost 5 bases and the J gene lost 7 bases, with 11 bases spanning the gap. The V gene's germline CDR1 is SNHLY and CDR2 FYNNEI. The CDR3 totals 13 residues. This chain joins TRBV2 and TRBJ2-2; tentative D call: TRBD1 (6 bases). The receptor comes from a man between 65 and 79 years old with active or convalescent COVID-19. The sequencing input was peripheral blood. The CDR3 spells CASSLQGVGELFF. CDR3 DNA sequence: TGTGCCAGCAGTCTACAGGGAGTCGGGGAGCTGTTTTTT.